Listed below are T cell receptor beta chains from one sample, sequenced in a study of blood T cell repertoires in COVID-19. TCRdb's copy holds only in-frame clones and misses some; the assay was immunoSEQ multiplex PCR. The data contain about 160,000 clones, 60% to 80% of them singletons. Sequenced: peripheral blood. Receptors originate from a man between 65 and 85 years old with acute or convalescent COVID-19. Each CDR3 is given with its conserved first and last residue. Each record gives: clone size, D gene, CDR3 length, V gene, J gene, CDR3 DNA, CDR3 protein. A D gene is named only where the DNA matches it firmly. Rows may omit the clone size; those that give it use once, few, many or a size class.

abundance: -
d_gene: -
len: 13
v_gene: TRBV5-5
j_gene: TRBJ2-2
CDR3nt: TGTGCCAGCAGCTTGGGGGAGACCGGGGAGCTGTTTTTT
CDR3aa: CASSLGETGELFF

abundance: few
d_gene: -
len: 13
v_gene: TRBV4-3
j_gene: TRBJ1-2
CDR3nt: TGCGCCAGCAGCCAGGAGGAGGGGAGAGGCTACACCTTC
CDR3aa: CASSQEEGRGYTF

abundance: -
d_gene: -
len: 13
v_gene: TRBV27
j_gene: TRBJ2-5
CDR3nt: TGTGCCAGCAGGGTCGGGAGCTGGGAGACCCAGTACTTC
CDR3aa: CASRVGSWETQYF

abundance: -
d_gene: -
len: 15
v_gene: TRBV7-8
j_gene: TRBJ2-3
CDR3nt: TGTGCCAGCAGCTTAGGCCGGGGAGGCACAGATACGCAGTATTTT
CDR3aa: CASSLGRGGTDTQYF

abundance: few
d_gene: -
len: 13
v_gene: TRBV5-1
j_gene: TRBJ2-5
CDR3nt: TGCGCCAGCAGCTTGGACAGGGTAGAGACCCAGTACTTC
CDR3aa: CASSLDRVETQYF

abundance: -
d_gene: TRBD1
len: 17
v_gene: TRBV5-1
j_gene: TRBJ2-3
CDR3nt: TGCGCCAGCAGCTTGGCGGACAGGGGGCGCGGGACAGATACGCAGTATTTT
CDR3aa: CASSLADRGRGTDTQYF

abundance: -
d_gene: -
len: 16
v_gene: TRBV3-1/TRBV3-2
j_gene: TRBJ1-4
CDR3nt: TGTGCCAGCAGCCAAGCGGAGAGTGGCAGCTTTGGAAAACTGTTTTTT
CDR3aa: CASSQAESGSFGKLFF

abundance: once
d_gene: TRBD2
len: 16
v_gene: TRBV4-2
j_gene: TRBJ2-1
CDR3nt: TGTGCCAGCAGCCAGCTGGGACTAGCGGGGGACAATGAGCAGTTCTTC
CDR3aa: CASSQLGLAGDNEQFF

abundance: -
d_gene: TRBD2
len: 16
v_gene: TRBV7-2
j_gene: TRBJ2-5
CDR3nt: TGTGCCAGCAGCACCACTAGCGGGAGATTTAAGGAGACCCAGTACTTC
CDR3aa: CASSTTSGRFKETQYF

abundance: -
d_gene: TRBD2
len: 14
v_gene: TRBV2
j_gene: TRBJ2-5
CDR3nt: TGTGCCAGCAGAAGACTAGCGGGAGTAGAGACCCAGTACTTC
CDR3aa: CASRRLAGVETQYF